This T cell receptor (beta chain) was sequenced during a study of T cells expressing NK-cell markers. CDR1 and CDR2 from the germline V gene are MGHRA and YSYEKL. The CDR3 sequence is 13 residues long. Reprocessing the 5' RACE reads, TCRdb reports a single entry for every CDR3 protein and omits DNA. This repertoire includes about 400,000 distinct CDR3 sequences. The rearrangement links TRBV4-1 to TRBJ2-1. The clonotype comes from a woman aged 45-59 years in good health. Material for sequencing was blood T cells: a sorted CD56 or NKG2C T cell subset, CD4+ or CD8+ T cells, or bulk PBMC T cells (not recorded which). The CDR3 here is CASSQEGWEEQFF.